These 21 T cell receptor beta chains were all obtained from the same sample, sequenced in a study of blood T cells in healthy people across ages. A J-beta primer mix and a sample-barcoded 5' primer were used in a second PCR of about 7 to 12 cycles. TCRdb recomputed calls from the 5' RACE reads with MiXCR, one row per CDR3 protein. The table has about 730,000 distinct CDR3 sequences, approximately 39% seen once. Sequencing used blood. These receptor sequences come from a woman aged 55-70 years in good health.

Regarding this clonotype: The germline gene is not matched at one end of the junction; a read error may be the cause. This chain connects TRBV2 to TRBJ2-1, with D maybe TRBD2 (6 bases). The CDR3 sequence is 11 residues long. Germline assignment: CDR1 SNHLY and CDR2 FYNNEI. The DNA of the CDR3 is TGTGTCAGCCCCCGGGGGAATGAGCAGTTCTTC. It yields the protein CVSPRGNEQFF.

There are many counts of this clonotype. The gene calls are TRBV7-2 and TRBJ2-7; TRBD2 agrees at 7 bases. Germline V gives CDR1 SGHTA, CDR2 FQGNSA. V trimming: 5 bases; J trimming: 0 bases; junction bases outside the gene matches: 4. The CDR3 spans 14 residues. CDR3 coding DNA: TGTGCCAGCAGCCTTACTAGCGACTCCTACGAGCAGTACTTC. Translation: CASSLTSDSYEQYF. Filled out from reference TRBV7-2 and TRBJ2-7, the complete variable domain reads GAGVSQSPSNKVTEKGKDVELRCDPISGHTALYWYRQSLGQGLEFLIYFQGNSAPDKSGLPSDRFSAERTGGSVSTLTIQRTQQEDSAVYLCASSLTSDSYEQYFGPGTRLTVT.

This sequence joins TRBV20-1 and TRBJ2-5; 14 bases line up with TRBD2. Germline CDR1 and CDR2: DFQATT and SNEGSKA (reference sequence). Unmatched junction bases numbered 14, after V lost 3 bases and J lost 11 bases. The CDR3 covers 16 residues. In DNA, the CDR3 is TGCAGTGCTAGTGGGACTAGCGGGAGTTCACGCAATGAGCAGTACTTC. It specifies CSASGTSGSSRNEQYF.

The table lists this clonotype with many counts. The rearrangement links TRBV15 to TRBJ2-3, with 8 bases aligning to TRBD2. CDR1 LNHNV and CDR2 YYDKDF come from the germline V gene (reference sequence). Unmatched junction bases numbered 4, after V lost 2 bases and J lost 0 bases. This CDR3 has 16 residues. In nucleotides, the CDR3 is TGTGCCACCAGCAGACCGGGGGGGCCTAGCACAGATACGCAGTATTTT. Translation gives CATSRPGGPSTDTQYF.

Comment on this clonotype: A clone one base away is much larger, so this may be a read error. V and J are TRBV7-2 and TRBJ2-7; possibly TRBD2 for D (5 bases). Germline V lookup: CDR1 SGHTA, CDR2 FQGNSA. The CDR3 spans 13 residues. V shed 5 bases and J shed 4 bases, with 12 bases lying between them. CDR3 in DNA: TGTGCCAGCAGCGGAGGAGAAGGATACGAGCAGTACTTC. This translates into CASSGGEGYEQYF.

The J gene is TRBJ2-1, the V gene TRBV29-1, with D possibly matching TRBD2 (5 bases). In germline, CDR1 is SQVTM, CDR2 ANQGSEA. V was pared by 1 base and J by 8 bases, with 9 bases between. The CDR3 covers 12 residues. The CDR3 region is CSVEGEGYEQFF. The CDR3 bases are TGCAGCGTTGAAGGCGAGGGCTATGAGCAGTTCTTC.

The chain uses TRBV20-1 and TRBJ1-2, with 9 positions matching TRBD1. Germline CDR1 is DFQATT and CDR2 is SNEGSKA (reference sequence). Germline trimming cut 0 bases from V and 4 bases from J; bases unmatched to any gene: 3. The CDR3 has 14 amino acids. The CDR3 nucleotides read TGCAGTGCTAGAGAGACAGGGGGTGCCTATGGCTACACCTTC. Translated, it gives CSARETGGAYGYTF.

The genes are TRBV20-1 and TRBJ2-3; the D is unclear. The germline CDR1 and CDR2 sequences are DFQATT and SNEGSKA (reference sequence). V was shortened by 2 bases and J by 2 bases, with 11 bases between the two germline ends. There are 14 residues in the CDR3. The CDR3 is CSARPAGNTDTQYF. DNA for the CDR3: TGCAGTGCTAGACCTGCAGGCAACACAGATACGCAGTATTTT.

The chain recombines TRBV20-1 with TRBJ2-6, with TRBD1 matching 12 bases. Germline assignment: CDR1 DFQATT and CDR2 SNEGSKA (reference sequence). The CDR3 length is 19 residues. V lost 0 bases, J lost 4 bases, and 10 bases stayed unmatched. The CDR3, as DNA: TGCAGTGCTAGAGAGGGGACAGGGGGCGCCCTTAAGGGGGCCAACGTCCTGACTTTC. Protein sequence: CSAREGTGGALKGANVLTF.

This clonotype was seen just once. This clone may be a read error of a much larger clone one base away. J is TRBJ2-1 and V is TRBV7-9, with D perhaps given as TRBD1 or TRBD2 (5 bases each). The CDR3 has 15 residues. Between the trimmed V and J ends, which lost 4 bases and 8 bases, there was a span of 18 bases. Germline loops: CDR1 SEHNR, CDR2 FQNEAQ (reference sequence). This chain's CDR3 is CASSWDDALLDEQFF. The DNA of the CDR3 is TGTGCCAGCAGCTGGGACGACGCCCTTTTGGATGAGCAGTTCTTC. Full variable domain (missing parts from reference TRBV7-9 and TRBJ2-1): DTGVSQNPRHKITKRGQNVTFRCDPISEHNRLYWYRQTLGQGPEFLTYFQNEAQLEKSRLLSDRFSAERPKGSFSTLEIQRTEQGDSAMYLCASSWDDALLDEQFFGPGTRLTVL.

The chain couples TRBV11-1 to TRBJ1-1; TRBD1 agrees at 8 bases. The CDR3 has 15 residues. The V gene's germline CDR1 is SGHAT and CDR2 FQDESV (reference sequence). V was pared by 3 bases and J by 4 bases, with 7 bases of the junction left unmatched. This chain's CDR3 is CASSLGQVLSTEAFF. CDR3 coding DNA: TGTGCCAGCAGCTTGGGACAGGTTCTGAGCACTGAAGCTTTCTTT. Based on the CDR3 plus reference TRBV11-1 and TRBJ1-1, the full variable domain is EAEVAQSPRYKITEKSQAVAFWCDPISGHATLYWYRQILGQGPELLVQFQDESVVDDSQLPKDRFSAERLKGVDSTLKIQPAELGDSAMYLCASSLGQVLSTEAFFGQGTRLTVV.

The chain links TRBV7-2 to TRBJ1-2; weak D call: TRBD1 (6 bases). Germline V CDR1 and CDR2: SGHTA, FQGNSA. This CDR3 region has 15 residues. V was trimmed by 5 bases and J by 2 bases, leaving 15 bases between them. Here the CDR3 reads CASSIKQGPNYGYTF. The CDR3 DNA sequence: TGTGCCAGCAGCATAAAACAGGGACCCAACTATGGCTACACCTTC.

This clonotype has only a few counts. The rearrangement joins TRBV5-1 to TRBJ2-3; 10 positions agree with TRBD2. CDR1 is SGHRS and CDR2 is YFSETQ in the germline V gene. Trimming cost V 3 bases and J 2 bases; bases outside gene matches: 12. The CDR3 is made up of 18 amino acids. CDR3 nucleotides: TGCGCCAGCAGCTCCCCCCTCGGCAGCGGGGGGGTCACAGATACGCAGTATTTT. As protein: CASSSPLGSGGVTDTQYF. The full variable domain, completed using reference TRBV5-1 and TRBJ2-3, is KAGVTQTPRYLIKTRGQQVTLSCSPISGHRSVSWYQQTPGQGLQFLFEYFSETQRNKGNFPGRFSGRQFSNSRSEMNVSTLELGDSALYLCASSSPLGSGGVTDTQYFGPGTRLTVL.

This clonotype was recorded a few times. V usage is TRBV2 and J usage is TRBJ1-2; D is ambiguous. CDR3 length: 13 amino acids. Between the trimmed V and J ends, which lost 6 bases and 8 bases, there was a span of 16 bases. Germline V lookup: CDR1 SNHLY, CDR2 FYNNEI. The CDR3 sequence is CASRVGLVDGYTF. The DNA for the CDR3 is TGTGCCAGCAGGGTAGGGCTAGTCGACGGCTACACCTTC.

CDR3 amino acids: CASSQALAGDTQYF. As DNA, the CDR3 is TGCGCCAGCAGCCAAGCGCTAGCGGGAGATACGCAGTATTTT. This chain links TRBV4-1 with TRBJ2-3; 8 nucleotides line up with TRBD2. Germline lookup yields CDR1 MGHRA and CDR2 YSYEKL. The CDR3 runs 14 residues. The V segment lost 1 base and the J segment 5 bases; nucleotides outside the gene matches: 2.

The chain couples TRBV9 to TRBJ2-5, with 16 bases fitting TRBD2. The end of the DNA aligns better with TRBJ2-7, so the J call may be wrong. Germline V gene sequence: CDR1 SGDLS, CDR2 YYNGEE. CDR3 size: 17 residues. Here the CDR3 DNA reads TGTGCCAGCAGCGTAGCGGTGGGACTAGCGGGAGGGGCCGAGCAGTACTTC. This encodes CASSVAVGLAGGAEQYF.

As DNA, the CDR3 is TGTGCCAGCAGCTTAGGGACTAGCGGTCTCCCTTACGCCAATGAGCAGTTCTTC. Its translation is CASSLGTSGLPYANEQFF. The chain joins TRBV7-3 to TRBJ2-1; 11 bases line up with TRBD2. After removal of 2 bases from V and 6 bases from J, the junction contained 12 bases not matched to a gene. CDR1 SGHTA and CDR2 FQGTGA come from the germline V gene. The CDR3 contains 18 residues. Full variable domain (remainder filled in from reference TRBV7-3 and TRBJ2-1): GAGVSQTPSNKVTEKGKYVELRCDPISGHTALYWYRQSLGQGPEFLIYFQGTGAADDSGLPNDRFFAVRPEGSVSTLKIQRTERGDSAVYLCASSLGTSGLPYANEQFFGPGTRLTVL.

The rearrangement uses TRBV5-1 and TRBJ1-1; D gene uncertain. The ends were cut back, 4 bases at V and 5 bases at J, with 24 bases in the middle. The CDR3 has 17 residues. The V gene's germline CDR1 is SGHRS and CDR2 YFSETQ. In nucleotides, the CDR3 is TGCGCCAGCAGCCCTAGGGTTCAAACGGCCCAGGTTACTGAAGCTTTCTTT. Its protein product is CASSPRVQTAQVTEAFF.

V gene TRBV27 combines with J gene TRBJ2-7; 9 bases are shared with TRBD1. The end of the DNA fits TRBJ2-5 better, so the J call may be wrong. The CDR3 extends over 17 amino acids. Germline lookup yields CDR1 MNHEY and CDR2 SMNVEV (reference sequence). CDR3 DNA: TGTGCCAGCAGTTACGCCTATACCTGGGACAGGGTTGAGACCCAGTACTTC. It codes for CASSYAYTWDRVETQYF.

In DNA form, the CDR3 reads TGCAGCGTTGAGAGGCTCGTGACTAGCGGGAGTCCCAATGAGCAGTACTTC. It is translated as CSVERLVTSGSPNEQYF. This chain uses TRBV29-1 with TRBJ2-1; 12 bases map to TRBD2. Near its end, the DNA agrees better with TRBJ2-7, so the J call may be wrong. The CDR3 sequence is 17 residues long. Germline values: CDR1 SQVTM, CDR2 ANQGSEA.

The gene calls are TRBV20-1 and TRBJ2-3, with D possibly matching TRBD1 (5 bases). V was pared by 5 bases and J by 0 bases, with 12 bases between. The CDR3 covers 14 residues. Germline V lookup: CDR1 DFQATT, CDR2 SNEGSKA (reference sequence). The CDR3 coding sequence is TGCAGTGCTGCGCTAGGGGTTAGCACAGATACGCAGTATTTT. It translates to CSAALGVSTDTQYF.